This T cell receptor (beta chain) was found in a study of spatial heterogeneity in lung cancer. Study information: The donor population consisted of over 55 patients with untreated, early-stage non-small cell lung cancer. Study-level results: Blood contained ubiquitous expanded tumor TCRs more at resection than at follow-up.

Germline CDR1 reads DFQATT; CDR2 reads SNEGSKA (reference sequence). V gave up 2 bases and J gave up 4 bases; unmatched junction bases: 10. The CDR3 spans 15 residues. Concerning this clonotype: Its antigen is still unknown.

Time point denoted: blood at routine non-recurrence follow-up after resection. The authors sequenced whole RNA from tumor, nontumor lung or frozen PBMC without sorting. Every individual TCR cDNA molecule carried its own unique molecular identifier, which allowed correction of PCR and sequencing errors. A single record per CDR3 protein comes from TCRdb applying MiXCR to the 5' RACE reads. This sample has roughly 120,000 distinct CDR3 sequences, with more than 10% found just once. This chain connects TRBV20-1 to TRBJ1-1, with 7 positions matching TRBD1. The sample was PBMCs, taken at follow-up. The clonotype was recovered from a male donor with early-stage non-small cell lung cancer. The CDR3 here is CSARSPTGAPTEAFF. CDR3 bases: TGCAGTGCTAGATCCCCTACAGGGGCGCCCACTGAAGCTTTCTTT.